The TCR beta chain described here comes from a study of siplizumab effects on memory and regulatory T cells. Broader study findings: Naive or memory phenotype was unassignable for roughly 75-96% of proliferating CD4+ or CD8+ clones.

On this clone: Its antigen is not identified.

Germline CDR1 and CDR2: SEHNR and FQNEAQ (reference sequence). V shed 1 base and J shed 6 bases, with 10 bases lying between them. The CDR3 is 13 amino acids. Data came from immunoSEQ multiplex PCR; TCRdb stores just in-frame clones and leaves some out. The profile shows approximately 90,000 clones, 90% to 95% of them singletons. This TCR was recovered from a human donor in good health. The sequenced material came from non-Treg CD4+ T cells sorted from blood. V gene TRBV7-9 combines with J gene TRBJ2-7, with D uncertain. The CDR3 loop reads CASSLDRAREQYF. Here the CDR3 DNA reads TGTGCCAGCAGCTTAGATCGAGCTCGCGAGCAGTACTTC. Variable domain in full (rest from reference TRBV7-9 and TRBJ2-7): DTGVSQNPRHKITKRGQNVTFRCDPISEHNRLYWYRQTLGQGPEFLTYFQNEAQLEKSRLLSDRFSAERPKGSFSTLEIQRTEQGDSAMYLCASSLDRAREQYFGPGTRLTVT.